The T cell receptor (beta chain) under discussion was sequenced for a study of T cells in Graves' hyperthyroidism and ophthalmopathy. Whole-study findings and limits: The model made its ophthalmopathy prediction, and onset followed a median around 6.9 months later.

V lost 3 bases and J 2 bases, leaving 6 bases between the germline ends. The CDR3 consists of 13 residues. CDR1 and CDR2 (germline): MDHEN, SYDVKM. This clonotype appeared many times. Antigen unknown. Diagnosing involved the use of clinical symptoms, serum thyroxine and TRAb, thyroid ultrasound and orbital computed tomography. Template material for amplifying TCR beta CDR3 regions consisted of RNA transcripts. TCR CDR3 regions were first amplified by RT-PCR with HTBI primers. TCRdb re-called the multiplex PCR reads through MiXCR, storing one row per CDR3 protein. This table holds under 450,000 distinct CDR3 sequences, roughly 12% found once.

The receptor was isolated from a man aged 25 to 40 with Graves' hyperthyroidism that later progressed to Graves' ophthalmopathy. The genes are TRBV28 and TRBJ2-3; D gene ambiguous. Sequencing was carried out using blood. The CDR3 coding sequence is TGTGCCAGCAGTTTCCACCCCACAGATACGCAGTATTTT. Protein: CASSFHPTDTQYF.